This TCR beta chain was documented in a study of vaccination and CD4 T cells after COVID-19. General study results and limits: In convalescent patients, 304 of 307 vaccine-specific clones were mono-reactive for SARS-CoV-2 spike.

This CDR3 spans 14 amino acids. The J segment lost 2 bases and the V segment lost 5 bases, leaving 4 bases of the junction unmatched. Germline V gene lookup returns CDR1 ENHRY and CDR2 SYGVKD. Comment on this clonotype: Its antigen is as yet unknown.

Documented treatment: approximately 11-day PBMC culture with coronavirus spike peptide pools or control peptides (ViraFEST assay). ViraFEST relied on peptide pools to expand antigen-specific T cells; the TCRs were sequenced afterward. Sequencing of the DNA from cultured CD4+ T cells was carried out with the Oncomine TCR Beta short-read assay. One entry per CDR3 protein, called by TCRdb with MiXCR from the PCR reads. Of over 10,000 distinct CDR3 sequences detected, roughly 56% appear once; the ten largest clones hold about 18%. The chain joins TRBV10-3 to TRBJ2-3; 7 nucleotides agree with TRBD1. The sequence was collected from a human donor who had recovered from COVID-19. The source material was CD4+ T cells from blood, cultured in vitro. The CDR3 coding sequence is TGTGCCATCAGTCAGGGACAGAACACAGATACGCAGTATTTT. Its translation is CAISQGQNTDTQYF.